This TCR beta chain came from a study of CD8+ T cells in alopecia areata. Sequencing templates came from extracted RNA that was reverse transcribed into cDNA. Using immunoSEQ multiplex PCR, the repertoire was profiled, and TCRdb retains in-frame clones only, with some absent. The sample includes around 160,000 clones, around 60% of them seen just once. This clone was counted between two and nine times. Antigen specificity is unknown. Specified treatment: oral pan-JAK inhibitor, 5-10 mg twice daily. Lesional scalp punch biopsies and peripheral blood came from alopecia areata patients. Sorted populations comprised CD4+ and CD8+ T cells obtained from PBMCs. Germline assignment: CDR1 SGHRS and CDR2 YFSETQ. The junction had 5 bases not matched to a gene; V was cut back by 0 bases and J by 3 bases. CDR3 length equals 15 residues. General study findings and limits: Researchers report lesional scalp, most notably alopecia totalis/universalis, outstripped normal scalp in clonality. While tofacitinib was given, many expanded lesional clones persisted in scalp and blood.

The chain couples TRBV5-1 to TRBJ1-1; the match to TRBD1 covers 7 bases. The receptor was derived from a human donor with alopecia areata. Material: CD4+ T cells sorted from blood, obtained at week 24, from a patient treated with tofacitinib. The CDR3 DNA reads TGCGCCAGCAGCTTGGACACGCAGGGGGACACTGAAGCTTTCTTT. This sequence encodes CASSLDTQGDTEAFF.